Here is one TCR beta chain with its context. Germline loops: CDR1 LGHDT, CDR2 YNNKEL (reference sequence). CDR3 size: 16 residues. Trimming removed 4 bases from V and 3 bases from J, with 16 bases in between. Random hexamers were used to reverse transcribe the RNA input (about 0.5 to 1 ug). In TCRdb, the immunoSEQ multiplex PCR reads were re-called with MiXCR into one record per CDR3 protein. The sample includes roughly 160,000 distinct CDR3 sequences, about 96% of them seen just once. These data originate in a study of CD8 T cells in Susac syndrome. The chain links TRBV3-1 to TRBJ2-4; D may be TRBD2 (6 bases). This TCR was recovered from a human donor with Susac syndrome. Source material: CD4+ T cells from PBMCs. CDR3 sequence: CASSRTAAGGKNIQYF. The CDR3, as DNA: TGTGCCAGCAGCCGGACGGCGGCCGGGGGCAAAAACATTCAGTACTTC.